The 10 T cell receptor beta chains presented below share a single source sample, sequenced in a study of shared clonotypes between healthy human individuals. Some clones are missing from TCRdb's copy, which holds only in-frame ones; the method was immunoSEQ multiplex PCR. This sample has millions of clones; around 95% occur once, and the top ten carry 0.1% to 0.15%. The specimen was naive CD4+ T cells sorted from blood. Described subset: CD45RA+ positively selected. Receptors originate from a man younger than 35 in good health.

V and J are TRBV4-1 and TRBJ2-1, with TRBD2 matching 7 bases. In germline, CDR1 is MGHRA, CDR2 YSYEKL. J gave up 3 bases and V 2 bases, and 1 base lay outside the gene matches. The CDR3 extends over 14 amino acids. The CDR3 spells CASSQLADYNEQFF. The CDR3 nucleotides read TGCGCCAGCAGCCAACTAGCGGACTACAATGAGCAGTTCTTC.

The J gene is TRBJ2-7, the V gene TRBV18, with TRBD1 matching over 9 bases. The CDR3 extends over 17 amino acids. V shed 0 bases, J shed 4 bases, and the junction held 10 bases outside the gene matches. Germline CDR1 is KGHSH and CDR2 is LQKENI. CDR3 amino acids: CASSPPRSGTGRYEQYF. The CDR3 DNA reads TGTGCCAGCTCACCACCGAGATCCGGGACAGGGAGATACGAGCAGTACTTC.

The chain has TRBV18 and TRBJ2-7; TRBD2 matches at 7 bases. The V segment lost 5 bases and the J segment 0 bases; nucleotides outside the gene matches: 7. Germline CDR1 is KGHSH and CDR2 is LQKENI. This CDR3 is 15 amino acids long. The CDR3 bases are TGTGCCAGCTCAGTTTCGGCGGGGGACTCCTACGAGCAGTACTTC. It encodes CASSVSAGDSYEQYF.

The chain is built from TRBV30 and TRBJ1-1; D unclear. Trimming left V 2 bases short and J 4 bases short, with 11 bases between. Germline CDR1 and CDR2: GTSNPN and SVGIG (reference sequence). The CDR3 is 13 residues long. In nucleotides, the CDR3 is TGTGCCTGGAGTTATTCTTACGTCACTGAAGCTTTCTTT. Protein: CAWSYSYVTEAFF.

V usage is TRBV6-4 and J usage is TRBJ1-6; weak D call: TRBD1 (5 bases). The CDR3 sequence is 15 residues long. The germline CDR1 and CDR2 sequences are MRHNA and SNTAGT. Trimming removed 4 bases at V and 10 bases at J, with 17 bases between. The CDR3 here is CASSVEGFLRSPLHF. CDR3 coding DNA: TGTGCCAGCAGTGTCGAGGGGTTTTTGCGCTCACCCCTCCACTTT.

This clone was recorded only once. The chain couples TRBV11-3 to TRBJ2-1; D unclear. Germline V lookup: CDR1 SGHNT, CDR2 YENEEA. The CDR3 loop spans 12 amino acids. The germline V and J ends were trimmed by 1 base and 9 bases, with 7 bases remaining between them. The DNA of the CDR3 is TGTGCCAGCAGCTTAGCAATTGGTGAGCAGTTCTTC. Protein product: CASSLAIGEQFF.

The rearrangement joins TRBV5-1 to TRBJ1-4; D is undetermined. CDR3 size: 15 residues. V lost 2 bases, J lost 3 bases, and 11 bases lay in between. Germline CDR1 is SGHRS and CDR2 is YFSETQ. The CDR3 DNA follows: TGCGCCAGCAGCTTCTCCGGGGATGCTAATGAAAAACTGTTTTTT. It is translated as CASSFSGDANEKLFF.

The chain couples TRBV19 to TRBJ1-6; the match to TRBD1 covers 9 bases. Germline assignment: CDR1 LNHDA and CDR2 SQIVND (reference sequence). V was clipped by 5 bases and J by 9 bases; unmatched bases: 5. This CDR3 has 14 residues. CDR3 protein: CASSSGQGGSPLHF. CDR3 bases: TGTGCCAGTAGTTCGGGACAGGGAGGTTCACCCCTCCACTTT.

The chain uses TRBV30 and TRBJ2-1; TRBD2 agrees at 12 bases. The length of the CDR3 is 14 residues. V was clipped by 8 bases and J by 5 bases; unmatched bases: 7. Germline V gene lookup returns CDR1 GTSNPN and CDR2 SVGIG (reference sequence). CDR3 amino acids: CARSSGREDNEQFF. In DNA form, the CDR3 reads TGTGCCCGCTCTAGCGGGAGGGAGGACAATGAGCAGTTCTTC.

With regard to this clone: A read error is possible here, since a much larger clone lies one base away. Other nucleotide sequences in the sample specify the same CDR3. The CDR3 coding sequence is TGCGCCAGCAGCCGGGGTTACCAAGAGACCCAGTACTTC. This encodes CASSRGYQETQYF. This rearrangement joins TRBV5-1 to TRBJ2-5; possible D gene TRBD2, 5 bases. V lost 4 bases to trimming and J lost 0 bases, with 7 bases between them. Germline V gene data show CDR1 as SGHRS and CDR2 as YFSETQ. The CDR3 contains 13 residues.